What follows are 25 T cell receptor beta chains derived from one specimen sequenced in a study of blood T cell repertoires in COVID-19. Data came from immunoSEQ multiplex PCR; TCRdb stores just in-frame clones and leaves some out. The sample lists approximately 500,000 clones, 75% to 90% seen once, with roughly 1% in the top ten. Sequencing input: peripheral blood. Receptors were obtained from a man aged 18 to 35 with COVID-19, enrolled during active disease.

The chain recombines TRBV27 with TRBJ1-3; D is unresolved. This CDR3 spans 15 amino acids. Germline V gene data show CDR1 as MNHEY and CDR2 as SMNVEV (reference sequence). Trimming stripped 0 bases from V and 4 bases from J, with 10 bases between. Here the CDR3 DNA reads TGTGCCAGCAGTTTATCGCGCAGGTTGGGAAACACCATATATTTT. Its translation: CASSLSRRLGNTIYF.

This chain uses TRBV2 with TRBJ2-7; perhaps TRBD2 as D (5 bases). The V and J ends lost 8 bases and 6 bases respectively, with 11 bases between them. The CDR3 sequence is 11 residues long. The germline V gene encodes CDR1 SNHLY and CDR2 FYNNEI. The CDR3 bases are TGTGCCAGCCATAGAGGGTCCGAGCAGTACTTC. It is translated as CASHRGSEQYF.

The V and J genes are TRBV20-1 and TRBJ2-5; 9 nucleotides align to TRBD2. CDR3 length equals 14 residues. Germline V lookup: CDR1 DFQATT, CDR2 SNEGSKA (reference sequence). J lost 1 base, V lost 3 bases, and 3 bases had no gene match. The CDR3 nucleotides are TGCAGTGCTAGTCGCGGGGGGGTCCAAGAGACCCAGTACTTC. This codes for CSASRGGVQETQYF.

This chain uses TRBV6-5 with TRBJ1-2; D is ambiguous. The CDR3 has 15 amino acids. V was shortened by 6 bases and J by 8 bases, with 22 bases between the two germline ends. CDR1 is MNHEY and CDR2 is SVGAGI in the germline V gene. CDR3 coding DNA: TGTGCCAGCAGGACCATTACCGGGAGCCCGGGGGGCTACACCTTC. Its protein is CASRTITGSPGGYTF.

This chain joins TRBV6-1 and TRBJ2-1; 10 bases align to TRBD2. V shed 3 bases, J shed 1 base, and the junction held 6 bases outside the gene matches. The length of the CDR3 is 17 residues. Germline V gene sequence: CDR1 MNHNS, CDR2 SASEGT. The CDR3: CASSDISGRSSYNEQFF. DNA for the CDR3: TGTGCCAGCAGTGATATTAGCGGGAGGTCATCCTACAATGAGCAGTTCTTC.

The J gene is TRBJ1-1, the V gene TRBV29-1; weak D call: TRBD1 (5 bases). The CDR3 covers 13 residues. The V gene lost 6 bases and the J gene lost 6 bases, with 17 bases spanning the gap. Germline V gene sequence: CDR1 SQVTM, CDR2 ANQGSEA. The CDR3 nucleotides are TGCAGCGTCCAGGGACTCCTCAGCGCTGAAGCTTTCTTT. It is translated as CSVQGLLSAEAFF.

The rearrangement uses TRBV6-5 and TRBJ1-5; no clear D. The CDR3 spans 15 residues. Germline V lookup: CDR1 MNHEY, CDR2 SVGAGI. With 6 bases removed from V and 0 bases from J, the gap between germline ends came to 12 bases. The CDR3 reads CASRRDIYSNQPQHF. The CDR3 DNA is TGTGCCAGCAGGAGAGACATTTATAGCAATCAGCCCCAGCATTTT.

This chain links TRBV19 with TRBJ2-1, with TRBD2 matching over 16 bases. Germline V lookup: CDR1 LNHDA, CDR2 SQIVND (reference sequence). The CDR3 loop spans 19 amino acids. Trimming took 7 bases from V and 0 from J; bases not matched to a gene: 9. In DNA, the CDR3 is TGTGCCAGTACCGATCTGGGACTAGCGGGAGGGGCCTCCTACAATGAGCAGTTCTTC. It encodes CASTDLGLAGGASYNEQFF.

In this sample, this clone turned up a few times. The rearrangement joins TRBV2 to TRBJ1-4; D might be TRBD1 (6 bases). V was shortened by 7 bases and J by 8 bases, with 17 bases between the two germline ends. CDR1 and CDR2 from the germline V gene are SNHLY and FYNNEI. The CDR3 totals 14 residues. In DNA, the CDR3 is TGTGCCAGCACCCAGGGGCAGGGAGGGGAAAAACTGTTTTTT. Translation gives CASTQGQGGEKLFF.

V usage is TRBV4-1 and J usage is TRBJ1-2; D perhaps matches TRBD1 (6 bases). The length of the CDR3 is 16 residues. Per germline, CDR1 MGHRA and CDR2 YSYEKL. V lost 1 base and J lost 0, with 12 bases in between. CDR3 sequence reads: CASSQADSLTNYGYTF. DNA for the CDR3: TGCGCCAGCAGCCAAGCGGACAGCCTCACTAACTATGGCTACACCTTC.

V and J are TRBV18 and TRBJ2-4, with D unclear. Trimming removed 2 bases at V and 0 bases at J, with 11 bases between. This CDR3 comprises 16 residues. Germline V gives CDR1 KGHSH, CDR2 LQKENI. CDR3 protein: CASSPMVQLAKNIQYF. The CDR3 DNA reads TGTGCCAGCTCACCAATGGTCCAGTTAGCCAAAAACATTCAGTACTTC.

The CDR3 DNA follows: TGTGCCAGCAGCGATGGGGACAGATCGTACACTGAAGCTTTCTTT. Translation gives CASSDGDRSYTEAFF. V and J are TRBV4-2 and TRBJ1-1, with 7 bases fitting TRBD1. The length of the CDR3 is 15 residues. Germline assignment: CDR1 LGHNA and CDR2 YNFKEQ. With V trimmed by 5 bases and J by 3 bases, 9 bases remained unmatched.

The table lists this clone with a count of one. The chain carries TRBV10-1 and TRBJ1-2; D possibly corresponds to TRBD1 (5 bases). Trimming removed 3 bases at V and 7 bases at J, with 9 bases between. Germline lookup yields CDR1 WNHNN and CDR2 SYGVQD (reference sequence). CDR3 length equals 12 residues. DNA of the CDR3: TGCGCCAGCAGTGAAGGGACTAGTGGCTACACCTTC. Residues: CASSEGTSGYTF.

This chain joins TRBV3-1 (or the pseudogene TRBV3-2) and TRBJ1-3; weak D call: TRBD1 (5 bases). Germline V lookup: CDR1 LGHDT, CDR2 YNNKEL (reference sequence). Trimming took 3 bases from V and 2 from J, leaving 17 bases between them. The CDR3 has 17 amino acids. The CDR3 DNA reads TGTGCCAGCAGCCAGGGCTTCCAGGGAGGTACTGGAAACACCATATATTTT. Amino acids: CASSQGFQGGTGNTIYF.

V and J are TRBV13 and TRBJ2-3; tentative D call: TRBD2 (6 bases). Germline V gene data show CDR1 as PRHDT and CDR2 as FYEKMQ (reference sequence). V was cut by 3 bases and J by 0 bases, with 16 bases left in between. The CDR3 covers 17 residues. The CDR3 DNA reads as TGTGCCAGCAGCTTTCAGCGGGCCCAAAAAAGCACAGATACGCAGTATTTT. This gives the protein CASSFQRAQKSTDTQYF.

The V call is TRBV18, the J call TRBJ2-3; D is unresolved. The CDR3 extends over 15 amino acids. Germline V CDR1 and CDR2: KGHSH, LQKENI. V was shortened by 1 base and J by 6 bases, with 14 bases between the two germline ends. The CDR3 coding sequence is TGTGCCAGCTCACCACTTGCCGTGAGTCCCGATACGCAGTATTTT. The encoded protein is CASSPLAVSPDTQYF.

This chain links TRBV7-9 with TRBJ2-1, with 10 bases identical to TRBD2. CDR1 and CDR2 (germline): SEHNR, FQNEAQ (reference sequence). The trim removed 1 base at V and 2 bases at J, leaving 2 bases unmatched. The CDR3 is 16 amino acids. The CDR3 sequence: CASSLVLAGAYNEQFF. CDR3 nucleotide sequence: TGTGCCAGCAGCTTAGTTCTAGCGGGGGCCTACAATGAGCAGTTCTTC.

The V and J genes are TRBV24-1 and TRBJ2-2; 11 bases line up with TRBD2. Germline trimming cut 4 bases from V and 2 bases from J; bases unmatched to any gene: 8. The CDR3 covers 18 residues. Germline loops: CDR1 KGHDR, CDR2 SFDVKD. CDR3 residues: CATSDAQLAGENTGELFF. As DNA, the CDR3 is TGTGCCACCAGTGACGCCCAACTAGCGGGAGAAAACACCGGGGAGCTGTTTTTT.

This chain joins TRBV6-5 and TRBJ1-5; tentative D call: TRBD1 (5 bases). V shed 10 bases and J shed 7 bases, with 20 bases lying between them. The germline gives CDR1 MNHEY, CDR2 SVGAGI. The CDR3 runs 14 residues. The CDR3 nucleotides read TGTGCCACCGCCGAAACAGGAGATTGGCAGCCCCAGCATTTT. The encoded protein is CATAETGDWQPQHF.

Only one count was recorded for this clone. The chain has TRBV6-5 and TRBJ2-1, with D unresolved. The CDR3 loop spans 11 amino acids. Trimming took 8 bases from V and 7 from J, leaving 9 bases between them. From germline, CDR1 is MNHEY and CDR2 SVGAGI. CDR3 region: CASLLFNEQFF. In DNA form, the CDR3 reads TGTGCCAGCCTCCTCTTTAATGAGCAGTTCTTC.

V usage is TRBV3-1 (or the pseudogene TRBV3-2) and J usage is TRBJ1-2; 10 positions agree with TRBD1. Germline CDR1 and CDR2: LGHDT and YNNKEL (reference sequence). Trimming removed 5 bases from V and 5 bases from J; junction bases left unmatched: 11. The CDR3 totals 16 residues. The CDR3 here is CASSARLGQGTYGYTF. The CDR3 DNA follows: TGTGCCAGCAGCGCACGTTTGGGACAGGGGACATATGGCTACACCTTC.

The V and J genes are TRBV5-1 and TRBJ2-7; TRBD1 matches 7 bases. The length of the CDR3 is 15 residues. Germline V gene lookup returns CDR1 SGHRS and CDR2 YFSETQ. The V and J ends lost 4 bases and 5 bases, in that order; junction bases with no gene match: 12. The CDR3 bases are TGCGCCAGCAGCCTGACGACAGGGCAGATCAACGAGCAGTACTTC. It translates to CASSLTTGQINEQYF.

This clone was seen more than once but under ten times. The V call is TRBV3-1 (or the pseudogene TRBV3-2), the J call TRBJ1-1; no definite D call. V was pared by 4 bases and J by 1 base, with 7 bases between. The CDR3 spans 13 residues. In germline, CDR1 is LGHDT, CDR2 YNNKEL (reference sequence). CDR3 DNA sequence: TGTGCCAGCAGCCCCCTCCCGAACACTGAAGCTTTCTTT. Translation gives CASSPLPNTEAFF.

The genes are TRBV27 and TRBJ1-5; D may be TRBD1 (6 bases). CDR1 and CDR2 from the germline V gene are MNHEY and SMNVEV (reference sequence). Trimming pared 5 bases from V and 1 base from J, leaving 12 bases between. This CDR3 comprises 15 residues. CDR3 DNA: TGTGCCAGCAGTATCGACAGGATCAGCAATCAGCCCCAGCATTTT. It is translated as CASSIDRISNQPQHF.

The sample holds one count of this clone. The V and J genes are TRBV25-1 and TRBJ1-5, with no clear D. The CDR3 has 14 amino acids. Germline V CDR1 and CDR2: MGHDK, SYGVNS. The V gene lost 3 bases and the J gene lost 4 bases, with 10 bases spanning the gap. The CDR3 spells CASSDHRRNQPQHF. In DNA, the CDR3 is TGTGCCAGCAGTGATCATCGGAGAAATCAGCCCCAGCATTTT. The full variable domain, in which reference TRBV25-1 and TRBJ1-5 provide the parts outside the CDR3, is EADIYQTPRYLVIGTGKKITLECSQTMGHDKMYWYQQDPGMELHLIHYSYGVNSTEKGDLSSESTVSRIRTEHFPLTLESARPSHTSQYLCASSDHRRNQPQHFGDGTRLSIL.